This is a list of T cell receptor beta chains from one sample in a study of identical twins. MiXCR, run by TCRdb on the 5' RACE reads, gives a single entry per CDR3 protein. Of 450,000 or so distinct CDR3 sequences in the sample, more than 13% were seen once. These same data were also listed under a study on yellow fever vaccine responses in identical twins.

Sequencing used CD4+ T cells sorted from blood. The receptors stem from a woman between 18 and 30 years old in good health. Both conserved end residues are part of each CDR3. D genes are given only for firm matches. Not every row has a clone size; where given, it reads once, few, many or a size class.

v_gene,abundance,j_gene,d_gene,CDR3aa,CDR3nt
TRBV15,few,TRBJ2-2,TRBD2,CATSRSLTSGGNTGELFF,TGTGCCACCAGCCGATCCCTAACTAGCGGGGGTAACACCGGGGAGCTGTTTTTT
TRBV13,few,TRBJ2-3,TRBD2,CASSFNRWTSGRTGTDTQYF,TGTGCCAGCAGCTTTAATCGCTGGACTAGCGGGAGGACGGGCACAGATACGCAGTATTTT
TRBV5-1,-,TRBJ2-5,TRBD2,CASPFSLAERETQYF,TGCGCCAGCCCCTTCTCTCTAGCGGAAAGGGAGACCCAGTACTTC
TRBV28,-,TRBJ1-2,-,CASSLGGVGAGYGYTF,TGTGCCAGCAGTTTAGGGGGGGTCGGGGCCGGATATGGCTACACCTTC
TRBV7-9,-,TRBJ2-7,TRBD1,CASIPTGDYEQYF,TGTGCCAGCATCCCGACAGGGGACTACGAGCAGTACTTC
TRBV28,-,TRBJ1-6,-,CASRTGTLGYNSPLHF,TGTGCCAGCAGAACCGGGACATTGGGCTATAATTCACCCCTCCACTTT
TRBV10-3,many,TRBJ2-3,TRBD2,CAISGLAGASTDTQYF,TGTGCCATCAGTGGTCTAGCGGGGGCCAGCACAGATACGCAGTATTTT
TRBV5-1,many,TRBJ2-7,-,CASRSPTRAFSYEQYF,TGCGCCAGCAGGTCCCCGACAAGGGCCTTCTCCTACGAGCAGTACTTC
TRBV3-1,-,TRBJ2-7,-,CASSQVEGHEQYF,TGTGCCAGCAGCCAAGTGGAGGGTCACGAGCAGTACTTC
TRBV28,-,TRBJ2-5,-,CASKETPRETQYF,TGTGCCAGCAAGGAGACCCCGAGAGAGACCCAGTACTTC
TRBV2,-,TRBJ2-4,TRBD2,CASILLAGAKNIQYF,TGTGCCAGCATATTATTAGCGGGGGCCAAAAACATTCAGTACTTC
TRBV19,-,TRBJ2-3,-,CASSLGPGSQYF,TGTGCCAGTAGTCTAGGTCCCGGGTCGCAGTATTTT
TRBV29-1,many,TRBJ1-1,-,CSVLIGNTEAFF,TGCAGCGTTCTGATCGGGAACACTGAAGCTTTCTTT
TRBV28,-,TRBJ2-7,TRBD1,CASCTDRGPGDEQYF,TGTGCCAGCTGTACAGACAGGGGGCCTGGGGACGAGCAGTACTTC
TRBV5-1,many,TRBJ1-1,TRBD1,CASRNSDRENTEAFF,TGCGCCAGCAGAAACTCGGACAGGGAGAACACTGAAGCTTTCTTT
TRBV20-1,few,TRBJ1-2,-,CSAREGFNYGYTF,TGCAGTGCTAGGGAGGGGTTTAACTATGGCTACACCTTC
TRBV20-1,-,TRBJ2-1,TRBD2,CSARHPGLAPENEQFF,TGCAGTGCTAGGCACCCGGGACTAGCGCCAGAGAATGAGCAGTTCTTC
TRBV6-5,-,TRBJ2-3,-,CASSTRQTDTQYF,TGTGCCAGCAGTACCCGACAGACAGATACGCAGTATTTT
TRBV11-1,few,TRBJ2-7,TRBD2,CASSSSPEPGLALYEQYF,TGTGCCAGCAGCTCTTCCCCTGAACCGGGACTAGCGCTCTACGAGCAGTACTTC
TRBV5-1,-,TRBJ2-7,-,CASSNGLGEQYF,TGCGCCAGCAGTAACGGGCTTGGGGAGCAGTACTTC
TRBV7-3,-,TRBJ1-2,TRBD1,CASSYDRVGYTF,TGTGCCAGCAGTTATGACAGGGTTGGCTACACCTTC
TRBV5-1,few,TRBJ2-5,-,CASSLVGGSSQTQYF,TGCGCCAGCAGCTTGGTAGGGGGGTCCAGCCAGACCCAGTACTTC
TRBV3-1,-,TRBJ1-2,TRBD1,CASSDRVYGYTF,TGTGCCAGCAGCGACAGGGTATATGGCTACACCTTC
TRBV20-1,few,TRBJ2-5,TRBD2,CSPGREGLDQETQYF,TGCAGTCCCGGCCGGGAGGGCCTGGATCAAGAGACCCAGTACTTC
TRBV28,-,TRBJ2-1,TRBD2,CASRLAGPHEQFF,TGTGCCAGCAGACTAGCGGGGCCTCATGAGCAGTTCTTC
TRBV10-2,-,TRBJ2-5,-,CASSEVAGTAETQYF,TGCGCCAGCAGTGAAGTGGCAGGGACGGCGGAGACCCAGTACTTC
TRBV5-5,few,TRBJ2-1,TRBD2,CASSLVSGSFGNEQFF,TGTGCCAGCAGCCTAGTGAGCGGGAGTTTTGGGAATGAGCAGTTCTTC
TRBV6-5,few,TRBJ1-4,-,CASSYSTEASGPNEKLFF,TGTGCCAGCAGTTACTCGACGGAGGCCTCGGGGCCTAATGAAAAACTGTTTTTT
TRBV28,-,TRBJ2-7,-,CASSFQRESHEQYF,TGTGCCAGCAGTTTTCAACGAGAGTCCCACGAGCAGTACTTC
TRBV12-3/TRBV12-4,few,TRBJ2-5,-,CASSFLGIQETQYF,TGTGCCAGCAGTTTTCTCGGGATCCAAGAGACCCAGTACTTC
TRBV7-2,-,TRBJ2-3,-,CASSPVGAGFGTDTQYF,TGTGCCAGCAGCCCTGTCGGGGCGGGATTTGGGACAGATACGCAGTATTTT
TRBV6-1,-,TRBJ1-1,-,CATRGTHQTEAFF,TGTGCCACGAGGGGGACCCACCAGACTGAAGCTTTCTTT
TRBV2,few,TRBJ2-1,TRBD2,CASRATSGGGNNEQFF,TGTGCCAGCAGGGCGACTAGCGGGGGGGGGAACAATGAGCAGTTCTTC